This TCR beta chain appears in the sequencing data of a study of naive and memory T cell subsets. Study-wide findings and caveats: Both skin biopsy types reportedly yielded TCRs, tuberculin sites far more. The RNA method is potentially sensitive to activation and differentiation changes. More TCRs at tuberculin sites were read as hypersensitivity T cell infiltration.

V dropped 3 bases and J dropped 4 bases, with 6 bases sitting between them. Germline lookup yields CDR1 ENHRY and CDR2 SYGVKD. The CDR3 has 12 residues. Treatment given: skin biopsy from PPD injection site in Mantoux-positive individual. TCR cDNA received a 3' ligated oligonucleotide that carried a UMI. Biopsied sites were PPD injections in people with a positive Mantoux test. Amplification of ligated cDNA took four PCR rounds with SP2 and nested alpha and beta constant primers. TCRdb recomputed calls from the UMI-ligation and nested PCR reads with MiXCR, one row per CDR3 protein. The data contain more than 20,000 distinct CDR3 sequences, 6% of them seen just once; the ten biggest clones take up more than 5.5%. A few counts support this clonotype. The antigen is not known.

This receptor was identified in an adult in good health. This sample comprised skin, obtained from a tuberculin skin test site. The V call is TRBV10-3, the J call TRBJ1-2; D gene uncertain. CDR3 sequence reads: CAISDQTYGYTF. In DNA, the CDR3 is TGTGCCATCAGTGACCAGACCTATGGCTACACCTTC.